A selection of T cell receptor beta chains follows, all from one sample in a study of CD8+CD57+ T cells in acquired aplastic anemia. Via MiXCR, TCRdb re-called the reads, giving one row per CDR3 protein. The profile shows around 130,000 distinct CDR3 sequences, roughly 50% of them singletons. The sequenced material came from sorted CD4+, CD8+, or CD8+CD57+ T cells (not recorded which) from PBMCs. The receptors originated from a human donor in good health, serving as a control. Each CDR3 is given with its conserved first and last residue. D genes are given only for firm matches. A clone size is listed for some rows: how often the clone was seen (once, few, many), or a class if it is expanded.

J: TRBJ1-6; V: TRBV30; length: 15; D: NA; size: NA; CDR3: CAWSLGSSYNSPLHF; DNA: TGTGCCTGGAGTCTCGGCAGCTCCTATAATTCACCCCTCCACTTT
J: TRBJ1-4; V: TRBV19; length: 14; D: TRBD1; size: many; CDR3: CASMGDRGNEKLFF; DNA: TGTGCCAGTATGGGGGACAGGGGAAATGAAAAACTGTTTTTT
J: TRBJ2-3; V: TRBV7-3; length: 12; D: NA; size: NA; CDR3: CASSGWGDTQYF; DNA: TGTGCCAGCAGCGGGTGGGGAGATACGCAGTATTTT
J: TRBJ2-3; V: TRBV24-1; length: 15; D: TRBD1; size: NA; CDR3: CATSQGQGLLDTQYF; DNA: TGTGCCACCTCCCAGGGACAGGGTTTGTTAGATACGCAGTATTTT
J: TRBJ1-2; V: TRBV7-3; length: 13; D: TRBD1; size: NA; CDR3: CASSPRTGGGYTF; DNA: TGTGCCAGCAGCCCGAGGACAGGGGGCGGCTACACCTTC
J: TRBJ1-1; V: TRBV25-1; length: 15; D: TRBD1; size: NA; CDR3: CACSAGRQGVTEAFF; DNA: TGTGCCTGCAGTGCTGGAAGGCAGGGGGTCACTGAAGCTTTCTTT
J: TRBJ2-1; V: TRBV20-1; length: 14; D: TRBD1; size: many; CDR3: CSASSRGRYNEQFF; DNA: TGCAGTGCTAGTTCGAGGGGGCGGTACAATGAGCAGTTCTTC
J: TRBJ2-3; V: TRBV7-9; length: 16; D: TRBD1; size: many; CDR3: CASSPRVGGDRDTQYF; DNA: TGTGCCAGCAGCCCACGGGTAGGGGGCGACAGGGATACGCAGTATTTT
J: TRBJ1-2; V: TRBV7-2; length: 14; D: NA; size: many; CDR3: CASSFRGINYGYTF; DNA: TGTGCCAGCAGCTTCAGGGGTATTAACTATGGCTACACCTTC
J: TRBJ1-1; V: TRBV2; length: 12; D: NA; size: NA; CDR3: CASREGRGWAFF; DNA: TGTGCCAGCAGGGAGGGGAGGGGTTGGGCTTTCTTT
J: TRBJ1-1; V: TRBV7-8; length: 18; D: NA; size: NA; CDR3: CASSRILTVKSLNTEAFF; DNA: TGTGCCAGCAGCCGCATTTTGACGGTCAAGTCGTTGAACACTGAAGCTTTCTTT
J: TRBJ2-3; V: TRBV15; length: 15; D: NA; size: once; CDR3: CAASSQDRGTDTQYF; DNA: TGTGCCGCCAGCAGTCAGGACCGTGGCACAGATACGCAGTATTTT
J: TRBJ2-7; V: TRBV7-2; length: 11; D: NA; size: NA; CDR3: CAWSGTYEQYF; DNA: TGTGCCTGGAGTGGAACCTACGAGCAGTACTTC
J: TRBJ2-5; V: TRBV5-1; length: 16; D: NA; size: many; CDR3: CASSHSTGGVRETQYF; DNA: TGCGCCAGCAGCCATTCTACAGGGGGGGTTCGAGAGACCCAGTACTTC
J: TRBJ1-1; V: TRBV20-1; length: 17; D: TRBD1; size: many; CDR3: CSARDGARGSRNTEAFF; DNA: TGCAGTGCTAGAGATGGGGCCAGGGGGTCTAGGAACACTGAAGCTTTCTTT
J: TRBJ1-2; V: TRBV30; length: 14; D: TRBD1; size: many; CDR3: CAWSVSGRQGAYTF; DNA: TGTGCCTGGAGTGTTAGTGGCAGACAGGGCGCTTACACCTTC
J: TRBJ1-5; V: TRBV10-2; length: 16; D: NA; size: many; CDR3: CASTPTGGLGNQPQHF; DNA: TGCGCCAGCACCCCGACAGGTGGTTTGGGCAATCAGCCCCAGCATTTT
J: TRBJ1-4; V: TRBV25-1; length: 16; D: TRBD1; size: NA; CDR3: CAIAGTGGNGDEKLFF; DNA: TGTGCCATCGCCGGGACAGGGGGAAATGGAGATGAAAAACTGTTTTTT
J: TRBJ2-3; V: TRBV12-3/TRBV12-4; length: 16; D: TRBD2; size: many; CDR3: CASSLRSGGPGDTQYF; DNA: TGTGCCAGCAGTTTGAGGTCGGGGGGGCCGGGAGATACGCAGTATTTT
J: TRBJ2-7; V: TRBV9; length: 14; D: TRBD1; size: NA; CDR3: CASSAGTGGNEQYF; DNA: TGTGCCAGCAGCGCAGGGACAGGGGGCAACGAGCAGTACTTC
J: TRBJ1-2; V: TRBV12-3/TRBV12-4; length: 13; D: NA; size: many; CDR3: CASSSTWGDGYTF; DNA: TGTGCCAGCAGTTCCACATGGGGGGATGGCTACACCTTC
J: TRBJ1-2; V: TRBV18; length: 17; D: TRBD1; size: many; CDR3: CASSPDGGTGRVDGYTF; DNA: TGTGCCAGCTCACCCGACGGAGGGACAGGGAGAGTTGATGGCTACACCTTC
J: TRBJ1-2; V: TRBV28; length: 15; D: NA; size: many; CDR3: CASSTPGETPYGYTF; DNA: TGTGCCAGCAGTACGCCTGGGGAGACCCCCTATGGCTACACCTTC
J: TRBJ2-5; V: TRBV11-2; length: 16; D: TRBD2; size: many; CDR3: CASSPRTAGALETQYF; DNA: TGTGCCAGCAGCCCTCGGACAGCGGGGGCCTTGGAGACCCAGTACTTC
J: TRBJ2-5; V: TRBV13; length: 15; D: TRBD1; size: NA; CDR3: CASSGDRGLEETQYF; DNA: TGTGCCAGCAGCGGGGACAGGGGTTTAGAAGAGACCCAGTACTTC
J: TRBJ1-5; V: TRBV24-1; length: 14; D: NA; size: NA; CDR3: CATSPGVSNQPQHF; DNA: TGTGCCACCAGTCCCGGGGTGAGCAATCAGCCCCAGCATTTT
J: TRBJ2-3; V: TRBV29-1; length: 15; D: TRBD2; size: NA; CDR3: CSVDGGTSGRDTQYF; DNA: TGCAGCGTTGATGGAGGGACTAGCGGGAGGGATACGCAGTATTTT
J: TRBJ1-4; V: TRBV19; length: 15; D: NA; size: many; CDR3: CASSLPMTTNEKLFF; DNA: TGTGCCAGTAGTTTGCCGATGACAACTAATGAAAAACTGTTTTTT
J: TRBJ1-1; V: TRBV5-6; length: 15; D: NA; size: many; CDR3: CASSPRPRENTEAFF; DNA: TGTGCCAGCAGCCCCCGTCCAAGGGAGAACACTGAAGCTTTCTTT
J: TRBJ1-1; V: TRBV12-3/TRBV12-4; length: 15; D: NA; size: many; CDR3: CASSLRVSARSEAFF; DNA: TGTGCCAGCAGTTTGCGAGTGTCAGCCAGGAGTGAAGCTTTCTTT
J: TRBJ1-1; V: TRBV4-1; length: 15; D: NA; size: many; CDR3: CASSQEPAMNTEAFF; DNA: TGCGCCAGCAGCCAGGAGCCAGCCATGAACACTGAAGCTTTCTTT
J: TRBJ1-1; V: TRBV12-3/TRBV12-4; length: 14; D: NA; size: many; CDR3: CASSLRRRGAEAFF; DNA: TGTGCCAGCAGTTTGAGACGCCGGGGCGCTGAAGCTTTCTTT
J: TRBJ2-7; V: TRBV2; length: 13; D: TRBD1; size: many; CDR3: CASNKDRIYEQYF; DNA: TGTGCCAGCAATAAGGACAGGATCTACGAGCAGTACTTC
J: TRBJ2-3; V: TRBV24-1; length: 13; D: NA; size: NA; CDR3: CATSEGSTDTQYF; DNA: TGTGCCACCAGTGAGGGTAGCACAGATACGCAGTATTTT
J: TRBJ2-5; V: TRBV3-1; length: 13; D: NA; size: NA; CDR3: CASSAGAQETQYF; DNA: TGTGCCAGCAGCGCCGGCGCCCAAGAGACCCAGTACTTC